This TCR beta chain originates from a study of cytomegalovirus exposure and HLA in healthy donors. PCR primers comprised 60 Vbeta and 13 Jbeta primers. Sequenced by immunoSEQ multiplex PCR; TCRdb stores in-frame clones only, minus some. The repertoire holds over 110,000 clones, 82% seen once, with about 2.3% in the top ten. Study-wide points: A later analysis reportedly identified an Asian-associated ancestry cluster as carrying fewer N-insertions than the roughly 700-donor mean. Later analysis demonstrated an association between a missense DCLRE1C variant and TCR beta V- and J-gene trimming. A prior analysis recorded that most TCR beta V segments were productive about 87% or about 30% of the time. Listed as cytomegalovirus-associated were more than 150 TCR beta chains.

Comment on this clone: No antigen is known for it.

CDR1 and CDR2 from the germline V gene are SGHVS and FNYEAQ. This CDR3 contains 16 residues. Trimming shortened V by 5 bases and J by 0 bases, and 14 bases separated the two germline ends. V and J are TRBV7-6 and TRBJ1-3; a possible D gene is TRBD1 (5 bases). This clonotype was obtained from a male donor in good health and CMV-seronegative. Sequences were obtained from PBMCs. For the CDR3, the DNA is TGTGCCAGCAGCGGCCCGGGACTGAGCTCTGGAAACACCATATATTTT. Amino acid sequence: CASSGPGLSSGNTIYF.